This TCR beta chain was documented in a study of T cell changes during pregnancy in multiple sclerosis. Repertoires were generated with immunoSEQ multiplex PCR, while TCRdb's copy carries only in-frame clones and drops some. The repertoire holds tens of thousands of clones, with about 92% as singletons. CDR1 is MDHEN and CDR2 is SYDVKM in the germline V gene. CDR3 size: 13 residues. With V trimmed by 3 bases and J by 7 bases, 2 bases remained unmatched. The TCR originated in a female donor in good health, enrolled as a control in a pregnancy study. The sequencing used peripheral blood, collected in the first trimester of pregnancy. The V and J genes are TRBV28 and TRBJ2-1; 8 bases map to TRBD1. CDR3 loop: CASSFDRGNEQFF. CDR3 nucleotides: TGTGCCAGCAGTTTCGACAGGGGAAATGAGCAGTTCTTC.